This T cell receptor (beta chain) was observed in a study of immune evolution from preneoplasia to lung adenocarcinoma. About the research overall: HLA loss of heterozygosity: around 6.5% AIS, about 15% MIA, about 35% ADC, none AAH.

Patients had resection in Japan or China between about 2014 and 2017. Remarks on this clone: What it binds is not known.

General study findings and limits: Compared with EGFR-mutant or double wild-type lesions, KRAS-mutant nodules were more clonal. Top clone share appeared to fall from AAH through AIS, MIA, adenocarcinoma.

Assay used: immunoSEQ multiplex PCR; TCRdb lists only in-frame clones, some missing. The sample has about 21,000 clones, about 71% seen once; the top ten hold around 6%. Deletions cut 0 bases from V and 1 base from J, with 7 bases between. The CDR3 runs to 15 residues. Germline V gene data show CDR1 as SGHRS and CDR2 as YFSETQ. The receptor's source is a person between 60 and 69 years old with lung adenocarcinoma. The sample was FFPE invasive lung adenocarcinoma tissue. The genes are TRBV5-1 and TRBJ2-2, with D unresolved. Written as DNA, the CDR3 is TGCGCCAGCAGCTTGGGACTGAGGAACACCGGGGAGCTGTTTTTT. Translation: CASSLGLRNTGELFF.